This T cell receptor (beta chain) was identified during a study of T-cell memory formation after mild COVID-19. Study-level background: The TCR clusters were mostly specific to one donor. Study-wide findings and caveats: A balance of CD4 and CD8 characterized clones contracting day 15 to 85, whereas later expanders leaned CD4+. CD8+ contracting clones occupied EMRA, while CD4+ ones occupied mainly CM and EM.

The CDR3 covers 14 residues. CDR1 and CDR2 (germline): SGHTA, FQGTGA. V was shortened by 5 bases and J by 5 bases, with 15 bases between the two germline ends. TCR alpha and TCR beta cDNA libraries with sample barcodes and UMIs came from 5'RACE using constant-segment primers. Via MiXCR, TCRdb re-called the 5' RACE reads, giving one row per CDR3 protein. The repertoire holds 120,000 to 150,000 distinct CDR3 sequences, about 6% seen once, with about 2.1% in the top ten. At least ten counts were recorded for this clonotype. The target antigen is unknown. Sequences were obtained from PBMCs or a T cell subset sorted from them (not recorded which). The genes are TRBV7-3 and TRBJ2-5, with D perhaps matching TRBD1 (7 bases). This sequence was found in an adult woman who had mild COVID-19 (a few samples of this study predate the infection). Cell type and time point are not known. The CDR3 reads CASSHRGGDETQYF. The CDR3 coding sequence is TGTGCCAGCAGCCACAGGGGAGGAGACGAGACCCAGTACTTC.